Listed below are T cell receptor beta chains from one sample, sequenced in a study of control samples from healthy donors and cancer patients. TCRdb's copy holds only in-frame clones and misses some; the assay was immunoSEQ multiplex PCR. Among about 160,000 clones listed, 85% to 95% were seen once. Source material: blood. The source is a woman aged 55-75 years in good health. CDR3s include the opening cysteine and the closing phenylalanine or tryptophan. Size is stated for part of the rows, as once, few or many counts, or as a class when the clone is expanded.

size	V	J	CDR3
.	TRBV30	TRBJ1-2	CAWSRQGELPNYGYTF
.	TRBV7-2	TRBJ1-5	CASSLAGQINQPQHF
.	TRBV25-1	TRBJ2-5	CASCPGTSGGRYQETQYF
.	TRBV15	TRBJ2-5	CATSSRLAAGGTQYF
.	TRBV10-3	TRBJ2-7	CASATGGPLKKSSYEQYF
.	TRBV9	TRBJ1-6	CASSVDQTGTLSSPLHF
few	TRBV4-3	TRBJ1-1	CASSQAHGTEAFF
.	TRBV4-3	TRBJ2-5	CASSLDRRGETQYF
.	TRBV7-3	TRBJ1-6	CASSRTGPNSPLHF
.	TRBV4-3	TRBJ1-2	CASSPAGQGGNYGYTF
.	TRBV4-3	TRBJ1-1	CASSQLFVRDGDMNTEAFF
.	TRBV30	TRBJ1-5	CAWSIGGYQPQHF
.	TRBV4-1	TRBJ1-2	CASSQEIGQGKYYGYTF
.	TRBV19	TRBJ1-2	CASRSQGQPQRGYTF
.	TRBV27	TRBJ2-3	CASSALAGGTDTQYF
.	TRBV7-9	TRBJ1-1	CASSRRGNDTEAFF
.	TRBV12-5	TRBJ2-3	CASGRTGGTDTQYF
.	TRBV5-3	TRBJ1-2	CARSLERQGAYYGYTF
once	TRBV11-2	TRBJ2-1	CASSFSPPGTGDDEQFF
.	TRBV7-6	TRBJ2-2	CASSFDSTGELFF
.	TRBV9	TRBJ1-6	CASRSETGLYNSPLHF
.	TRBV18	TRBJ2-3	CASSTLDTQYF
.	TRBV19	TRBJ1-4	CASSIRQGGNEKLFF
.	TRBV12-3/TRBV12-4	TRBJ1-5	CASSLDEWDKHF
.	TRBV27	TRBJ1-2	CASSSPPGNYGYTF
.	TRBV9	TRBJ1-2	CASSGGSYYGYTF